This T cell receptor beta chain is drawn from a study of CD8 T cells in acute hepatitis C reinfection. Study-wide results and caveats: All groups preferentially used TRBV04 and TRBV06, which was not due to overrepresentation in the naive pool. Diversity was high, without significant differences between resolver and chronic groups.

Germline CDR1 reads MNHEY; CDR2 reads SVGAGI. The CDR3 is 15 residues long. Trimming removed 5 bases from V and 4 bases from J; junction bases left unmatched: 5. Documented time point: naive CD8 control sorted from an acute-time-point sample. CD3, CD8 and CD45RO antibodies stained cells; a viability dye excluded dead cells. A word on this clone: The antigen is not known.

Method: immunoSEQ multiplex PCR; TCRdb's copy keeps in-frame clones and lacks some. This repertoire shows around 36,000 clones, 80% to 90% found once; its top ten account for over 9.5%. This sequence was found in a woman between 18 and 29 years old who spontaneously cleared hepatitis C infection. Sequenced: naive CD8+ T cells from PBMCs. The chain uses TRBV6-5 and TRBJ2-1, with 10 bases fitting TRBD2. CDR3 bases: TGTGCCAGCAGTCCCGGACTAGCGGCGTACAATGAGCAGTTCTTC. It is translated as CASSPGLAAYNEQFF.